The 20 T cell receptor beta chains below come from one sample, sequenced in a study of follicular helper T cells after annual influenza vaccination. Clones were read by immunoSEQ multiplex PCR, and TCRdb kept only the in-frame ones, dropping some. The repertoire holds 25,000 to 35,000 clones, more than 80% seen once, with roughly 1.1% in the top ten. Time point noted: 2014-2015 season, pre-vaccination. The sample in question was CXCR5+ CD38- circulating T follicular helper cells from blood, obtained on the day of influenza vaccination. Noted subset: circulating Tfh, non-naive CD4+CXCR5+PD-1+ (ICOS+CD38+ or ICOS-CD38-). The receptors were sampled from an adult who received the influenza vaccine.

This sequence joins TRBV9 and TRBJ2-5; TRBD1 aligns across 8 bases. The end of the DNA aligns better with TRBJ2-7, so the J call may be wrong. The CDR3 length is 14 residues. Germline V lookup: CDR1 SGDLS, CDR2 YYNGEE. The chain's CDR3 is CASSVGTGTYEQYF. The CDR3 DNA reads TGTGCCAGCAGCGTTGGGACAGGTACCTACGAGCAGTACTTC.

In this sample, this clone turned up once. Within the sample, other DNA sequences also encode this same CDR3. The V gene is TRBV30, the J gene TRBJ2-3; D gene ambiguous. The germline V gene encodes CDR1 GTSNPN and CDR2 SVGIG (reference sequence). The CDR3 is 12 residues long. V was trimmed by 2 bases and J by 5 bases, leaving 8 bases between them. CDR3 amino acids: CAWSHRGDTQYF. CDR3 DNA sequence: TGTGCCTGGAGTCATAGAGGAGATACGCAGTATTTT.

This sequence joins TRBV7-2 and TRBJ2-7; the match to TRBD1 covers 7 bases. The CDR3 is 15 amino acids. The V and J ends lost 5 bases and 3 bases, in that order; junction bases with no gene match: 10. Germline CDR1 SGHTA, CDR2 FQGNSA. DNA of the CDR3: TGTGCCAGCAGCCCAACCCCGGGACAGAGCTACGAGCAGTACTTC. Its protein product is CASSPTPGQSYEQYF.

In the case of this clone: One end of the junction varies from germline; a read error may be responsible. The J gene is TRBJ2-7, the V gene TRBV28; a possible D gene is TRBD2 (6 bases). Germline assignment: CDR1 MDHEN and CDR2 SYDVKM. The CDR3 totals 13 residues. The CDR3 here is CASSSPGLSPPAF. The DNA for the CDR3 is TGTGCCAGCAGTTCGCCGGGACTTAGCCCACCCGCGTTC.

The chain couples TRBV7-2 to TRBJ1-1; tentative D call: TRBD1 (5 bases). Trimming removed 2 bases at V and 5 bases at J, with 12 bases between. Germline CDR1 reads SGHTA; CDR2 reads FQGNSA. This CDR3 is 14 amino acids long. In DNA, the CDR3 is TGTGCCAGCAGCTTATTGGGGGGGGGTACTGAAGCTTTCTTT. It specifies CASSLLGGGTEAFF.

The gene calls are TRBV19 and TRBJ1-5; no reliable D call. V was pared by 5 bases and J by 0 bases, with 11 bases between. The germline gives CDR1 LNHDA, CDR2 SQIVND (reference sequence). The CDR3 has 15 residues. DNA for the CDR3: TGTGCCAGTAGTGTCGATAGATATAGCAATCAGCCCCAGCATTTT. Translated: CASSVDRYSNQPQHF.

V usage is TRBV18 and J usage is TRBJ2-3; 8 nucleotides line up with TRBD2. The CDR3 covers 15 residues. The V and J ends lost 2 bases and 2 bases, in that order; junction bases with no gene match: 3. Germline-derived CDR1 and CDR2 are KGHSH and LQKENI. The CDR3 loop reads CASSPSGGITDTQYF. The CDR3 DNA reads as TGTGCCAGCTCACCATCGGGAGGGATCACAGATACGCAGTATTTT.

V usage is TRBV30 and J usage is TRBJ1-1; a possible D gene is TRBD1 (5 bases). Germline loops: CDR1 GTSNPN, CDR2 SVGIG (reference sequence). Between the trimmed V and J ends, which lost 0 bases and 1 base, there was a span of 15 bases. The CDR3 runs 16 residues. The CDR3 loop is CAWSVSRVRPNTEAFF. The CDR3 DNA sequence: TGTGCCTGGAGTGTAAGCAGGGTGAGGCCGAACACTGAAGCTTTCTTT.

DNA for the CDR3: TGTGCCAGCAGCACGACCGGGACAGGGGGGTATGGCTACACCTTC. Its translation: CASSTTGTGGYGYTF. The chain recombines TRBV9 with TRBJ1-2; 11 nucleotides agree with TRBD1. With 4 bases clipped from V and 5 bases from J, the junction kept 7 bases outside the gene matches. Per germline, CDR1 SGDLS and CDR2 YYNGEE. The CDR3 runs 15 residues.

On this clone itself: This same CDR3 is encoded by further DNA sequences in the sample. The chain has TRBV5-1 and TRBJ2-7, with 11 positions matching TRBD2. The germline CDR1 and CDR2 sequences are SGHRS and YFSETQ. The length of the CDR3 is 14 residues. Unmatched junction bases numbered 4, after V lost 4 bases and J lost 4 bases. The CDR3 sequence is CASSLGTSGYEQYF. DNA for the CDR3: TGCGCCAGCAGCCTCGGGACTAGCGGATACGAGCAGTACTTC.

V is TRBV5-1 and J is TRBJ2-2; 9 nucleotides line up with TRBD1. The CDR3 length is 16 residues. V gave up 7 bases and J gave up 5 bases; unmatched junction bases: 12. Germline CDR1 and CDR2: SGHRS and YFSETQ. CDR3 in amino acids: CASRGVGTGRTGELFF. CDR3 coding DNA: TGCGCCAGCCGGGGAGTAGGGACAGGGAGGACCGGGGAGCTGTTTTTT.

This chain connects TRBV7-9 to TRBJ2-7; weak D call: TRBD2 (5 bases). This CDR3 comprises 15 residues. V lost 0 bases and J 2 bases, leaving 11 bases between the germline ends. Germline V gene data show CDR1 as SEHNR and CDR2 as FQNEAQ (reference sequence). The chain's CDR3 is CASSLAFVGAYEQYF. CDR3 DNA: TGTGCCAGCAGCTTAGCATTCGTCGGGGCCTACGAGCAGTACTTC.

The chain links TRBV14 to TRBJ2-7, with D possibly being TRBD1 (6 bases). Between the trimmed V and J ends, which lost 2 bases and 9 bases, there was a span of 17 bases. This CDR3 comprises 14 residues. From germline, CDR1 is SGHDN and CDR2 FVKESK. The DNA of the CDR3 is TGTGCCAGCAGCCAAAACAGGGATTCCCTGCGGCAGTACTTC. Its translation is CASSQNRDSLRQYF.

This clone was picked up one time. The V gene is TRBV18, the J gene TRBJ2-7, with 9 bases lining up with TRBD2. Germline CDR1 and CDR2: KGHSH and LQKENI. V shed 3 bases and J 6 bases; nucleotides not matched to a gene: 9. The CDR3 length is 15 residues. Written as DNA, the CDR3 is TGTGCCAGCTCACCCTGGTCTAGCGGGGAAGGCGAGCAGTACTTC. It is translated as CASSPWSSGEGEQYF. The variable domain in full, completed from reference TRBV18 and TRBJ2-7, reads NAGVMQNPRHLVRRRGQEARLRCSPMKGHSHVYWYRQLPEEGLKFMVYLQKENIIDESGMPKERFSAEFPKEGPSILRIQQVVRGDSAAYFCASSPWSSGEGEQYFGPGTRLTVT.

Only a few counts were recorded for this clone. J is TRBJ2-3 and V is TRBV30; 10 bases align to TRBD1. Germline V gene data show CDR1 as GTSNPN and CDR2 as SVGIG (reference sequence). CDR3 length: 16 residues. V was clipped by 1 base and J by 7 bases; unmatched bases: 11. The CDR3 sequence: CAWSEDPGQGKNTQYF. The CDR3 DNA sequence: TGTGCCTGGAGTGAAGACCCGGGACAGGGGAAAAATACGCAGTATTTT. The entire variable domain, with the rest obtained from reference TRBV30 and TRBJ2-3, is as follows: SQTIHQWPATLVQPVGSPLSLECTVEGTSNPNLYWYRQAAGRGLQLLFYSVGIGQISSEVPQNLSASRPQDRQFILSSKKLLLSDSGFYLCAWSEDPGQGKNTQYFGPGTRLTVL.

This chain links TRBV10-1 with TRBJ2-1, with 7 positions matching TRBD1. The CDR3 runs to 16 residues. After removal of 6 bases from V and 7 bases from J, the junction contained 15 bases not matched to a gene. Per germline, CDR1 WNHNN and CDR2 SYGVQD (reference sequence). The CDR3 sequence is CASSDVGTERTNEQFF. The CDR3 bases are TGCGCCAGCAGCGACGTCGGGACAGAAAGAACAAATGAGCAGTTCTTC.

The rearrangement uses TRBV25-1 and TRBJ2-5; the match to TRBD1 covers 8 bases. The CDR3 consists of 14 residues. V lost 3 bases, J lost 4 bases, and 4 bases stayed unmatched. CDR1 and CDR2 (germline): MGHDK, SYGVNS. The CDR3 DNA reads as TGTGCCAGCAGTGACCCCAGGGGGCGAGAGACCCAGTACTTC. This sequence encodes CASSDPRGRETQYF.

The rearrangement joins TRBV7-9 to TRBJ1-1; 10 bases are shared with TRBD1. There are 15 residues in the CDR3. V lost 0 bases to trimming and J lost 5 bases; unmatched junction nucleotides: 3. CDR1 and CDR2 (germline): SEHNR, FQNEAQ (reference sequence). The CDR3 is CASSLARDRGTEAFF. In DNA form, the CDR3 reads TGTGCCAGCAGCTTAGCGAGGGACAGGGGAACTGAAGCTTTCTTT.

This chain joins TRBV5-1 and TRBJ2-2; possibly TRBD2 for D (6 bases). Germline V gives CDR1 SGHRS, CDR2 YFSETQ. V was cut by 1 base and J by 6 bases, with 10 bases left in between. CDR3 length: 14 residues. The CDR3 DNA is TGCGCCAGCAGCTTGCTTTCGGGGGCCGGGGAGCTGTTTTTT. Its translation: CASSLLSGAGELFF.

This chain connects TRBV5-1 to TRBJ2-3; maybe TRBD1 (6 bases). The V end was cut by 6 bases, the J end by 0 bases, with 11 bases between. Germline assignment: CDR1 SGHRS and CDR2 YFSETQ. This CDR3 has 14 amino acids. This CDR3 is CASKTGFSTDTQYF. CDR3 bases: TGCGCCAGCAAAACAGGGTTCAGCACAGATACGCAGTATTTT.